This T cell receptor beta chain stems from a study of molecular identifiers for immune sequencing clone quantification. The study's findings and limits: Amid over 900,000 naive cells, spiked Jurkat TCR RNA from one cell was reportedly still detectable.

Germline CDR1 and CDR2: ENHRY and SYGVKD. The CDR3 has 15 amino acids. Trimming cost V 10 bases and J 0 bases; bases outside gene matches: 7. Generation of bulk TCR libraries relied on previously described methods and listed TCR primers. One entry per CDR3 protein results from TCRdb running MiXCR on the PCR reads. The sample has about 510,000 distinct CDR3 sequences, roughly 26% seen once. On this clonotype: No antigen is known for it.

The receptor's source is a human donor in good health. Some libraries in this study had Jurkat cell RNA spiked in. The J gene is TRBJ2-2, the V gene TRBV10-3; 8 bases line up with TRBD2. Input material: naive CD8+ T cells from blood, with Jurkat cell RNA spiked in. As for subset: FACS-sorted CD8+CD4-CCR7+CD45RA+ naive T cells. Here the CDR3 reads CATQAGVTNTGELFF. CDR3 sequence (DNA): TGTGCCACCCAAGCGGGAGTTACGAACACCGGGGAGCTGTTTTTT.